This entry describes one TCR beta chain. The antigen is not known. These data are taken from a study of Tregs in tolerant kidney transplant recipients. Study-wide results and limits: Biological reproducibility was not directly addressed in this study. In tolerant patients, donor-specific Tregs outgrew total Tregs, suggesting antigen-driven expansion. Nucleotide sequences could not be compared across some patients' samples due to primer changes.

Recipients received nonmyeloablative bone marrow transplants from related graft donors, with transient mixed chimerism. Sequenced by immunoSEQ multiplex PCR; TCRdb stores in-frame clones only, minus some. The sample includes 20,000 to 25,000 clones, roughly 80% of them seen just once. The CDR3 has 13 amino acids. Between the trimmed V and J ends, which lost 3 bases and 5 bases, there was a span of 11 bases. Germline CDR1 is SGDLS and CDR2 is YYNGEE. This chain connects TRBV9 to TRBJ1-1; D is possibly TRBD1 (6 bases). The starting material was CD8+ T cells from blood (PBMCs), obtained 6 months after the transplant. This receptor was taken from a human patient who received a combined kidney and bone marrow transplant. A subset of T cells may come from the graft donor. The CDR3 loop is CASSATGWTEAFF. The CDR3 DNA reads TGTGCCAGCAGCGCGACAGGTTGGACTGAAGCTTTCTTT.